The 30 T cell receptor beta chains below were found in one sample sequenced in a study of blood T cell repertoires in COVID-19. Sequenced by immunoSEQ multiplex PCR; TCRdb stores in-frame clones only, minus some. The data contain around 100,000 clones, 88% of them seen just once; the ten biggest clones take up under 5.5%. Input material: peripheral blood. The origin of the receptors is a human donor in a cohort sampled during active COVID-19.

CDR3 residues: CASSLVGDLSYEQYF. CDR3 in DNA: TGTGCCAGCAGCTTAGTAGGAGACCTCTCCTACGAGCAGTACTTC. This sequence joins TRBV11-2 and TRBJ2-7; D is ambiguous. CDR3 length equals 15 residues. V lost 1 base and J lost 0, with 10 bases in between. Germline CDR1 reads SGHAT; CDR2 reads FQNNGV.

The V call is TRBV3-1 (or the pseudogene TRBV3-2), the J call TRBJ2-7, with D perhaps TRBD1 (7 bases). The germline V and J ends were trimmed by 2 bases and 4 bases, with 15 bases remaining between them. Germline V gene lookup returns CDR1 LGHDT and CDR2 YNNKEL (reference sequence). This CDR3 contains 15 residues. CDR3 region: CASSQWGQGGYEQYF. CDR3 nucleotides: TGTGCCAGCAGCCAATGGGGCCAGGGGGGTTACGAGCAGTACTTC.

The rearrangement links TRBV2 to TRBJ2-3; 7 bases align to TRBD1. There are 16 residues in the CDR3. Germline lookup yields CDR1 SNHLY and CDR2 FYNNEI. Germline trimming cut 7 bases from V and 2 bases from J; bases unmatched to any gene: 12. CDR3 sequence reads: CASTLPLDRVTDTQYF. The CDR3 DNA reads TGTGCCAGCACCCTACCCCTCGACAGGGTCACAGATACGCAGTATTTT.

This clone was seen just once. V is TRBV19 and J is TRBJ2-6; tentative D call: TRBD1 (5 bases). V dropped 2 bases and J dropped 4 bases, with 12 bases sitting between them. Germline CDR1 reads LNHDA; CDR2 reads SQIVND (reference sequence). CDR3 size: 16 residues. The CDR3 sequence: CASSIIQVSGANVLTF. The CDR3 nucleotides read TGTGCCAGTAGTATAATACAGGTCTCGGGGGCCAACGTCCTGACTTTC. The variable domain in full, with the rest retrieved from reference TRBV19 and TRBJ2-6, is DGGITQSPKYLFRKEGQNVTLSCEQNLNHDAMYWYRQDPGQGLRLIYYSQIVNDFQKGDIAEGYSVSREKKESFPLTVTSAQKNPTAFYLCASSIIQVSGANVLTFGAGSRLTVL.

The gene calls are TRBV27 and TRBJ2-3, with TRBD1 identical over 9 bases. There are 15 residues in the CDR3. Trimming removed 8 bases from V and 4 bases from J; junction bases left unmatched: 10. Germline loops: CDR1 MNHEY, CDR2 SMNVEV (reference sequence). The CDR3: CASSPDRGGADTQYF. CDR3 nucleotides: TGTGCCAGCTCTCCGGACAGGGGTGGGGCAGATACGCAGTATTTT.

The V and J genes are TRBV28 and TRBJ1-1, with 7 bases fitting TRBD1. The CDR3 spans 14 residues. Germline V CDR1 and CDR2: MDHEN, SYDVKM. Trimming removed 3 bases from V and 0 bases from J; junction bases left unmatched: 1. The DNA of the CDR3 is TGTGCCAGCAGTTTTGGGACAGTGAACACTGAAGCTTTCTTT. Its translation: CASSFGTVNTEAFF.

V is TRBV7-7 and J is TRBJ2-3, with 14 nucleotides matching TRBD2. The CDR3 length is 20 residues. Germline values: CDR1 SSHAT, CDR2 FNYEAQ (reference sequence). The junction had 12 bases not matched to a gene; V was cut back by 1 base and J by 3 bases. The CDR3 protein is CASSLGQRGLAGVRTDTQYF. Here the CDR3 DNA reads TGTGCCAGCAGCTTAGGTCAGCGGGGACTAGCGGGAGTGAGGACAGATACGCAGTATTTT.

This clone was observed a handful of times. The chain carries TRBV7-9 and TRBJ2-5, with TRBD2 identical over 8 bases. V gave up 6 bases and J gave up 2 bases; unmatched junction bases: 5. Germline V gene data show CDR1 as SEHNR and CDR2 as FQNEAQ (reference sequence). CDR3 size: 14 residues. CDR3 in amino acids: CASRFSGTQETQYF. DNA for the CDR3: TGTGCCAGCAGATTTAGCGGGACTCAAGAGACCCAGTACTTC.

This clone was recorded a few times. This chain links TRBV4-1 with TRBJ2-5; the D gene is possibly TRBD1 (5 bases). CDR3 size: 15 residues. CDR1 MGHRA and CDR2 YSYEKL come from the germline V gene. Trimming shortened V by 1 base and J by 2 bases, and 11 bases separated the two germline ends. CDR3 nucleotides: TGCGCCAGCAGCCAAGTGCCGACAGCACAAGAGACCCAGTACTTC. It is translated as CASSQVPTAQETQYF.

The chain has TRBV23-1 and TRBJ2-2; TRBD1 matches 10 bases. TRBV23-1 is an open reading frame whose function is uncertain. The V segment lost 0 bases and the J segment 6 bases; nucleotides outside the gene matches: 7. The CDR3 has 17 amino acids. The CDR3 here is CASSQSQDRGHSGELFF. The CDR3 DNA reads TGCGCCAGCAGTCAATCGCAAGACAGGGGGCATTCCGGGGAGCTGTTTTTT.

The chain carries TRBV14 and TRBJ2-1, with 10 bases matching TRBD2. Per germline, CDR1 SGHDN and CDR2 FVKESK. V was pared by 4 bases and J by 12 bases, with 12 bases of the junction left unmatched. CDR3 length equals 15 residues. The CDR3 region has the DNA TGTGCCAGCAGCCCCCTCCTAGCGGGGGTACGGGGGCAGTTCTTC. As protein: CASSPLLAGVRGQFF. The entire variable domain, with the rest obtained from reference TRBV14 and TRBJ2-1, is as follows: EAGVTQFPSHSVIEKGQTVTLRCDPISGHDNLYWYRRVMGKEIKFLLHFVKESKQDESGMPNNRFLAERTGGTYSTLKVQPAELEDSGVYFCASSPLLAGVRGQFFGPGTRLTVL.

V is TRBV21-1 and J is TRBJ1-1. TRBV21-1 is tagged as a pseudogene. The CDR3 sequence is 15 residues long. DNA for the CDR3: TGTGCCAGCAGCAAACCCCCGGGGGGGAACACTGAAGCTTTCTTT. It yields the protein CASSKPPGGNTEAFF.

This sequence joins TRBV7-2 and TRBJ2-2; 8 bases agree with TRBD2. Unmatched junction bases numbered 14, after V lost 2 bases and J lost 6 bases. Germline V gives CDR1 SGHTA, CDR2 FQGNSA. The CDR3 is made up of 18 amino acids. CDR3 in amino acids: CASSLTPSSGRQAGELFF. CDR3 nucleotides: TGTGCCAGCAGCTTAACCCCCTCGAGCGGGAGACAGGCCGGGGAGCTGTTTTTT.

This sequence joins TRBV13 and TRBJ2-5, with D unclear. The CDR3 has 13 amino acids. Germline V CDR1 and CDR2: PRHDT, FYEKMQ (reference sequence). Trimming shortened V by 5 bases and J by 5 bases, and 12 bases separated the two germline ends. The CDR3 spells CASSAWSRETQYF. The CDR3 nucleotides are TGTGCCAGCAGCGCATGGTCCCGGGAGACCCAGTACTTC.

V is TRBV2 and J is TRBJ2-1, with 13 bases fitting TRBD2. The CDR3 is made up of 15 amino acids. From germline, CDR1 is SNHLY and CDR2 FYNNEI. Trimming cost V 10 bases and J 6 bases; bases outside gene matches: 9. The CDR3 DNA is TGTGCCACTACTAGCGGGAGGGCCGCTAGCAATGAGCAGTTCTTC. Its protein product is CATTSGRAASNEQFF.

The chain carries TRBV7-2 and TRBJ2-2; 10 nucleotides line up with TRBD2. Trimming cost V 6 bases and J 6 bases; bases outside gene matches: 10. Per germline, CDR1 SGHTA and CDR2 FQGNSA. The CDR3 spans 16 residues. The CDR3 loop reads CASRNQAGGPPGELFF. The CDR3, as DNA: TGTGCCAGCAGGAATCAAGCGGGAGGGCCCCCCGGGGAGCTGTTTTTT. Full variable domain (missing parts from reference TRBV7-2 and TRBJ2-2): GAGVSQSPSNKVTEKGKDVELRCDPISGHTALYWYRQSLGQGLEFLIYFQGNSAPDKSGLPSDRFSAERTGGSVSTLTIQRTQQEDSAVYLCASRNQAGGPPGELFFGEGSRLTVL.

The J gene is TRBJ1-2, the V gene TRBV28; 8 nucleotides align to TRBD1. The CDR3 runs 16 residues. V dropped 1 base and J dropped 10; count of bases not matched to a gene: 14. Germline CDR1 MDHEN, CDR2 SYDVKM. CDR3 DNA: TGTGCCAGCAGTTTATACTCCCAATCGGACAGGGATCCCTACACCTTC. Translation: CASSLYSQSDRDPYTF.

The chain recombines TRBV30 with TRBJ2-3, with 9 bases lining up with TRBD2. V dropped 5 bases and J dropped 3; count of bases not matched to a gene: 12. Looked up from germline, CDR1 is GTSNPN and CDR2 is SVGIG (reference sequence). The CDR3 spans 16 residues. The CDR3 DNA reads TGTGCCTGGGCCAAAGGTAGCGGGAGCCGGACAGATACGCAGTATTTT. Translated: CAWAKGSGSRTDTQYF.

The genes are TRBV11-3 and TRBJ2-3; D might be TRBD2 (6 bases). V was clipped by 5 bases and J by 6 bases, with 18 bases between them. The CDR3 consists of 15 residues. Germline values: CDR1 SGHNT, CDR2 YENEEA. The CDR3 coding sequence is TGTGCCAGCAGCCCCTATTCGGGAGATATGGATACGCAGTATTTT. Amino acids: CASSPYSGDMDTQYF.

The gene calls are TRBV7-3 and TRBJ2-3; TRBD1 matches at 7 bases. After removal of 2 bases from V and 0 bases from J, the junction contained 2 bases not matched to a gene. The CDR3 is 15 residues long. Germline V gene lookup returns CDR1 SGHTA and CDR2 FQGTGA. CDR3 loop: CASSLSGGSTDTQYF. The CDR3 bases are TGTGCCAGCAGCTTATCAGGGGGTAGCACAGATACGCAGTATTTT.

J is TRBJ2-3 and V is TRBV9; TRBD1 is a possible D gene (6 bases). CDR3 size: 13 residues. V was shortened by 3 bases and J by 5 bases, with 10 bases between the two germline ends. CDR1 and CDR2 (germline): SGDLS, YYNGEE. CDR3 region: CASSGKGEDTQYF. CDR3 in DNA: TGTGCCAGCAGCGGAAAGGGGGAAGATACGCAGTATTTT.

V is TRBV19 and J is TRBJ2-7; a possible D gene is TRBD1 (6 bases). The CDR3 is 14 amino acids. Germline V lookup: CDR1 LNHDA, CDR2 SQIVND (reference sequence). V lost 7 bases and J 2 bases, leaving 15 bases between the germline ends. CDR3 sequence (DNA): TGTGCCAGTAAACCCGGGACAAATACCTACGAGCAGTACTTC. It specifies CASKPGTNTYEQYF.

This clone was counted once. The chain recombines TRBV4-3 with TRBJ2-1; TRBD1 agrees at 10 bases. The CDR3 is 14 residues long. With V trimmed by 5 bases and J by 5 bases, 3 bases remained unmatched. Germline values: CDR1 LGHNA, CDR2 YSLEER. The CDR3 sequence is CASSWDRGNNEQFF. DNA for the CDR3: TGCGCCAGCAGCTGGGACAGGGGAAACAATGAGCAGTTCTTC.

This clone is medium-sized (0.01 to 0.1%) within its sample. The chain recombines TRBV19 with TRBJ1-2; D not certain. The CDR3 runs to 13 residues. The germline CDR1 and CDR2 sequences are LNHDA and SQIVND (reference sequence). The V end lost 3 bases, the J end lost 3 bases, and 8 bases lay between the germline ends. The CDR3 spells CASSMTTDYGYTF. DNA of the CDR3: TGTGCCAGTAGTATGACGACTGACTATGGCTACACCTTC.

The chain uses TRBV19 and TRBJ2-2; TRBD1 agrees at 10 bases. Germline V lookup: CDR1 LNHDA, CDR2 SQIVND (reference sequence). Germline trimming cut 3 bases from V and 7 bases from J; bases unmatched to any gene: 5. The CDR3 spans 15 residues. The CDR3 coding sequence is TGTGCCAGTAGTATCCTGACAGGGGGCGGCGGGGAGCTGTTTTTT. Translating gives CASSILTGGGGELFF. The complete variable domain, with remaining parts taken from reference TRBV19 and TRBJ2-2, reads DGGITQSPKYLFRKEGQNVTLSCEQNLNHDAMYWYRQDPGQGLRLIYYSQIVNDFQKGDIAEGYSVSREKKESFPLTVTSAQKNPTAFYLCASSILTGGGGELFFGEGSRLTVL.

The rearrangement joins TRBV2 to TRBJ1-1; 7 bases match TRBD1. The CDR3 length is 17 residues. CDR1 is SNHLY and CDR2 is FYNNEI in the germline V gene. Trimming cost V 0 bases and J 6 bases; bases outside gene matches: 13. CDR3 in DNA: TGTGCCAGCAGTGAAGCGCCGACAGGGAAGAGGTGGCCTGAAGCTTTCTTT. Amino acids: CASSEAPTGKRWPEAFF.

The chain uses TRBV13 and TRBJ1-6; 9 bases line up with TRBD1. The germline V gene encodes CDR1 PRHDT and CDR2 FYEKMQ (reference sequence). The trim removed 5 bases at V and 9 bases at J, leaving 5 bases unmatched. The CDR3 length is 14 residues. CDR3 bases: TGTGCCAGCAGCCCAAGGGACAGGGCTTCACCCCTCCACTTT. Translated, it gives CASSPRDRASPLHF.

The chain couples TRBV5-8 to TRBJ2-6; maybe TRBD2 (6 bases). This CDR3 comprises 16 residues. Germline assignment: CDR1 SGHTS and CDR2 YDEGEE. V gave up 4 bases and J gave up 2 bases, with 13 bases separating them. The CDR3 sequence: CASSAGTLAGANVLTF. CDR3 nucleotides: TGTGCCAGCAGCGCGGGGACGCTCGCTGGGGCCAACGTCCTGACTTTC.

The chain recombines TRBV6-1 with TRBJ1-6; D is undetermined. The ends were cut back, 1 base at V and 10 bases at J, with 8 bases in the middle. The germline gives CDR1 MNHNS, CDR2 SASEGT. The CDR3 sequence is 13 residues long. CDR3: CASSEDPRSPLHF. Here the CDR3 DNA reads TGTGCCAGCAGTGAAGACCCGCGGTCACCCCTCCACTTT.

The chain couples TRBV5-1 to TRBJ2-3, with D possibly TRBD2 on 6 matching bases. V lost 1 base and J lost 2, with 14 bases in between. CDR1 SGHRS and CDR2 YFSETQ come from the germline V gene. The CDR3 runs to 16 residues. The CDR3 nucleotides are TGCGCCAGCAGCTTGCTCGCTGCGGGAAACACAGATACGCAGTATTTT. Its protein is CASSLLAAGNTDTQYF.